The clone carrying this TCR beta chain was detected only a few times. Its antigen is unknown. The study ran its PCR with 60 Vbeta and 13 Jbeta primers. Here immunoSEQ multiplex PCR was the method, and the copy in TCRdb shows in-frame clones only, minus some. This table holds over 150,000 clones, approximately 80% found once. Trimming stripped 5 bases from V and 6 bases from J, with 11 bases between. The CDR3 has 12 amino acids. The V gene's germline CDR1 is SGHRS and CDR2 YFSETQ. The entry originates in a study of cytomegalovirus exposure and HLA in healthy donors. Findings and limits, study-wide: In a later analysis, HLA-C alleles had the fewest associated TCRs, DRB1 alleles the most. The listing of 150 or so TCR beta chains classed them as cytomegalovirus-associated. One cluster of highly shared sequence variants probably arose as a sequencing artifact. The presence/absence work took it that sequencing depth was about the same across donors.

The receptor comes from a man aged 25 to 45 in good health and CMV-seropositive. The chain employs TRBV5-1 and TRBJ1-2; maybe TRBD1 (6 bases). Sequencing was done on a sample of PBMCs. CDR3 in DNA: TGCGCCAGCAGTGAGAGGACAGATGGCTACACCTTC. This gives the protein CASSERTDGYTF. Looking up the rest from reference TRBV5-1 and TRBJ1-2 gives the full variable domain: KAGVTQTPRYLIKTRGQQVTLSCSPISGHRSVSWYQQTPGQGLQFLFEYFSETQRNKGNFPGRFSGRQFSNSRSEMNVSTLELGDSALYLCASSERTDGYTFGSGTRLTVV.